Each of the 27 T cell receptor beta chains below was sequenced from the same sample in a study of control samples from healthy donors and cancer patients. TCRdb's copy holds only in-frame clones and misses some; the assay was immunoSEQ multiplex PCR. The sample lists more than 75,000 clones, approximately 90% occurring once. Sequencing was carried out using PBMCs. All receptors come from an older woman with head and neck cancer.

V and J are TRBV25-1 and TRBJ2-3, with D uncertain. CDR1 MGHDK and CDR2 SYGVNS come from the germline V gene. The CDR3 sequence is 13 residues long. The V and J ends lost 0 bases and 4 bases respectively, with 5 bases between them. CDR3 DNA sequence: TGTGCCAGCAGTGAATATCACGCAGATACGCAGTATTTT. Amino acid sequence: CASSEYHADTQYF.

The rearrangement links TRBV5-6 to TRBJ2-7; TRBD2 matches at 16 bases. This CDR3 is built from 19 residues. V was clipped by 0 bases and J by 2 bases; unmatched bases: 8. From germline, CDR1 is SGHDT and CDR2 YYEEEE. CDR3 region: CASSLAGTSGRGGAYEQYF. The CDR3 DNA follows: TGTGCCAGCAGCTTGGCCGGGACTAGCGGGAGGGGGGGGGCCTACGAGCAGTACTTC. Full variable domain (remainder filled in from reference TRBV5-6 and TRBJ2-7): DAGVTQSPTHLIKTRGQQVTLRCSPKSGHDTVSWYQQALGQGPQFIFQYYEEEERQRGNFPDRFSGHQFPNYSSELNVNALLLGDSALYLCASSLAGTSGRGGAYEQYFGPGTRLTVT.

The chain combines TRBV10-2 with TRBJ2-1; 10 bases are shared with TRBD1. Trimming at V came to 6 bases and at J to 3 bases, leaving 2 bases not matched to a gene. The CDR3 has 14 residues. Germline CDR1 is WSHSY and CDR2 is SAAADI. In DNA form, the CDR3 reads TGCGCCAGCAGGGGACAGGGGATCTACAATGAGCAGTTCTTC. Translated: CASRGQGIYNEQFF.

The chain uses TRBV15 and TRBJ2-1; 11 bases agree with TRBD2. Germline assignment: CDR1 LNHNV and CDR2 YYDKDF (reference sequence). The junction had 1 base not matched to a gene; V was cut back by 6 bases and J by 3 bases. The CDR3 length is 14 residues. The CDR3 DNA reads TGTGCCACCAGAGGGACTAGCGGCTACAATGAGCAGTTCTTC. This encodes CATRGTSGYNEQFF.

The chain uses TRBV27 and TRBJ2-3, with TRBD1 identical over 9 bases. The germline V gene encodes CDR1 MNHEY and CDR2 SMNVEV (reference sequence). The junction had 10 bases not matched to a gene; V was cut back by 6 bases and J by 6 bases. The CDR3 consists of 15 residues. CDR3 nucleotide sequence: TGTGCCAGCAGAACAATGGACAGGGGCGGGGATACGCAGTATTTT. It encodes CASRTMDRGGDTQYF.

In DNA form, the CDR3 reads TGTGCCAGCAGTCTAGCGGGACGCACAGATACGCAGTATTTT. Protein: CASSLAGRTDTQYF. The V call is TRBV6-6, the J call TRBJ2-3; 9 bases agree with TRBD2. The V gene's germline CDR1 is MNHNY and CDR2 SVGAGI (reference sequence). This CDR3 has 14 residues. V shed 5 bases and J 1 base; nucleotides not matched to a gene: 1.

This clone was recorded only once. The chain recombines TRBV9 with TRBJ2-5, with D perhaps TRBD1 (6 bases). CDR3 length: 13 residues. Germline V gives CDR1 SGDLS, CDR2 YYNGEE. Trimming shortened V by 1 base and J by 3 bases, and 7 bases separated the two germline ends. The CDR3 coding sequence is TGTGCCAGCAGCGTAAGGACAGAAGAGACCCAGTACTTC. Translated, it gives CASSVRTEETQYF.

The CDR3 region is CASNKAGTGSHEQYF. The CDR3 DNA reads TGTGCCAGCAATAAGGCCGGGACAGGGTCCCACGAGCAGTACTTC. The chain recombines TRBV28 with TRBJ2-7, with 9 positions matching TRBD1. V trimming: 7 bases; J trimming: 5 bases; junction bases outside the gene matches: 12. CDR1 is MDHEN, CDR2 SYDVKM, per germline. This CDR3 contains 15 residues.

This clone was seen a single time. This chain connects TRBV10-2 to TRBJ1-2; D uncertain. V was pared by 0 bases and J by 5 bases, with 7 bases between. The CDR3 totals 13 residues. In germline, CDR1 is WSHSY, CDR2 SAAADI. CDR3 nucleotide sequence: TGCGCCAGCAGTGAGTCTCCCTTTTATGGCTACACCTTC. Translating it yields CASSESPFYGYTF.

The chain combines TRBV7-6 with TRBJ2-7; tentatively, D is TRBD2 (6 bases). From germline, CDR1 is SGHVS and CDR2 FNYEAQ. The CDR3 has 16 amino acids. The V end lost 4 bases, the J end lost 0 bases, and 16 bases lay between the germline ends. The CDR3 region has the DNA TGTGCCAGCAGCTATAGGGGCGGGACTGGCTCCTACGAGCAGTACTTC. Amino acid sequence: CASSYRGGTGSYEQYF.

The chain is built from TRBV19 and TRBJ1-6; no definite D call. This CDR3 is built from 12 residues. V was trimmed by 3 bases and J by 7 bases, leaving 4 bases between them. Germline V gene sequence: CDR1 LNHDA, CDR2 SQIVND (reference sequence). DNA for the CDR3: TGTGCCAGTAGTATCCCGAATTCACCCCTCCACTTT. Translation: CASSIPNSPLHF.

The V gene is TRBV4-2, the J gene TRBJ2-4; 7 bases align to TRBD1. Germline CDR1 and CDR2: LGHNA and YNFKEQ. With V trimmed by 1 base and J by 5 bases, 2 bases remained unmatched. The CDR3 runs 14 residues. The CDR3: CASSQGTGENIQYF. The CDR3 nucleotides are TGTGCCAGCAGCCAAGGGACAGGAGAAAACATTCAGTACTTC.

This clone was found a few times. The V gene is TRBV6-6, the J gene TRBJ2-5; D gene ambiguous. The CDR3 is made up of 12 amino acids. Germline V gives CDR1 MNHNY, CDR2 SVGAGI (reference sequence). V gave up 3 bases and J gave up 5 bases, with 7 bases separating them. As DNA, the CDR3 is TGTGCCAGCAGTTATAGTGGGGAGACCCAGTACTTC. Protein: CASSYSGETQYF.

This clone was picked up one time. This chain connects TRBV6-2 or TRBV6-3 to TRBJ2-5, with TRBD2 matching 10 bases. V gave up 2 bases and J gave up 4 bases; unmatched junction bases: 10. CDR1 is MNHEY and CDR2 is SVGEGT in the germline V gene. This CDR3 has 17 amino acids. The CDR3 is CASSYGLAGVIGETQYF. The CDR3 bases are TGTGCCAGCAGTTACGGTCTAGCGGGAGTTATAGGAGAGACCCAGTACTTC.

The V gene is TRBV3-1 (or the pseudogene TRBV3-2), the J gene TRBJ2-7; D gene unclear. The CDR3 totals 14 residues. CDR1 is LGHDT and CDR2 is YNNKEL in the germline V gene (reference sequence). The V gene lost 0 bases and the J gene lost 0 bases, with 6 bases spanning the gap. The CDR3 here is CASSQDLHSYEQYF. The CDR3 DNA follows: TGTGCCAGCAGCCAAGACCTTCACTCCTACGAGCAGTACTTC.

The CDR3 protein is CASSRGTGAETQYF. CDR3 sequence (DNA): TGTGCCAGCAGTCGTGGGACAGGGGCAGAGACCCAGTACTTC. J is TRBJ2-5 and V is TRBV3-1 (or the pseudogene TRBV3-2), with 10 bases identical to TRBD1. Germline V lookup: CDR1 LGHDT, CDR2 YNNKEL (reference sequence). CDR3 length equals 14 residues. Germline trimming cut 6 bases from V and 4 bases from J; bases unmatched to any gene: 5.

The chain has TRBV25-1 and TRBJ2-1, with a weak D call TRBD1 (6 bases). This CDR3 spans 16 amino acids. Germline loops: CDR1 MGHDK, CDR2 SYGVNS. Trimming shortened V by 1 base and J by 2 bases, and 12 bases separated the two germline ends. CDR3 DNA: TGTGCCAGCAGTGAATTCTCAACAGGGACCTACAATGAGCAGTTCTTC. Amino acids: CASSEFSTGTYNEQFF. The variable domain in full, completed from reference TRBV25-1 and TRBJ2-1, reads EADIYQTPRYLVIGTGKKITLECSQTMGHDKMYWYQQDPGMELHLIHYSYGVNSTEKGDLSSESTVSRIRTEHFPLTLESARPSHTSQYLCASSEFSTGTYNEQFFGPGTRLTVL.

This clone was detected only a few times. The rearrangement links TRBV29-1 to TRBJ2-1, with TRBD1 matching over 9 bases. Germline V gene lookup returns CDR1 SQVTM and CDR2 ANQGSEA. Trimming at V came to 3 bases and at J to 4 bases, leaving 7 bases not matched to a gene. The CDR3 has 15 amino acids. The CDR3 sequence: CSVDSSGQGYNEQFF. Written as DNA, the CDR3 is TGCAGCGTTGATTCCTCGGGACAGGGATACAATGAGCAGTTCTTC.

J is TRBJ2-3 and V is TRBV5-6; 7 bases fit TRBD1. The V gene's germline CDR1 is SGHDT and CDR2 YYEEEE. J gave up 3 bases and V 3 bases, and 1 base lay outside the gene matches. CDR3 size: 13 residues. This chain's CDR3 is CASSWDRTDTQYF. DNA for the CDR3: TGTGCCAGCAGCTGGGACAGAACAGATACGCAGTATTTT.

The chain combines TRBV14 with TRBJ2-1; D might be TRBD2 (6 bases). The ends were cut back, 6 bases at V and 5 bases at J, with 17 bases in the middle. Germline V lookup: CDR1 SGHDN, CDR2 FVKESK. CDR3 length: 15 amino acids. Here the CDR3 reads CASRGGVGLNNEQFF. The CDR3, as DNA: TGTGCCAGCAGGGGAGGAGTGGGGCTTAACAATGAGCAGTTCTTC.

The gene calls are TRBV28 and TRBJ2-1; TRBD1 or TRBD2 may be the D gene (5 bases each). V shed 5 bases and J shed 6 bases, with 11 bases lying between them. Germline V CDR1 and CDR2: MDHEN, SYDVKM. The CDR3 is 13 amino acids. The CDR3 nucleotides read TGTGCCAGCAGTCCGGGACGCTCCAATGAGCAGTTCTTC. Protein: CASSPGRSNEQFF.

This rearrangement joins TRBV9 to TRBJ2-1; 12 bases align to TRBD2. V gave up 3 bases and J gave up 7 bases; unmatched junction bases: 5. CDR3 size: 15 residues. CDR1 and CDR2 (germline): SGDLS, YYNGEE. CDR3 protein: CASSATSGSWNEQFF. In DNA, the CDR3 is TGTGCCAGCAGCGCGACTAGCGGGAGCTGGAATGAGCAGTTCTTC.

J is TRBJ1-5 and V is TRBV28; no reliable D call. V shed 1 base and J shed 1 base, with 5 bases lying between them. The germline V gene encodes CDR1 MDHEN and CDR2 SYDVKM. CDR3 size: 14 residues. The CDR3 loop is CASSLLGSNQPQHF. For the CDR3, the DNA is TGTGCCAGCAGTTTATTGGGCAGCAATCAGCCCCAGCATTTT.

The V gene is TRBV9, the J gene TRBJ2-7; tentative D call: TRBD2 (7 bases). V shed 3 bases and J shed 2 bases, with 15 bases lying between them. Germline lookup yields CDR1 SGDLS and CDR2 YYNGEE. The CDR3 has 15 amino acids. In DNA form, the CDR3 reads TGTGCCAGCAGCGGAGAGGGGGAGGGTCCCTACGAGCAGTACTTC. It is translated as CASSGEGEGPYEQYF.

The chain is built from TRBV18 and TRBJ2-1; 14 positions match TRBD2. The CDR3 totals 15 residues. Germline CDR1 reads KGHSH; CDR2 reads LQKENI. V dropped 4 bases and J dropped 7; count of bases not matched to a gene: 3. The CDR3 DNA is TGTGCCAGCTCACACGGGACTAGCGGGAGTAATGAGCAGTTCTTC. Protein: CASSHGTSGSNEQFF.

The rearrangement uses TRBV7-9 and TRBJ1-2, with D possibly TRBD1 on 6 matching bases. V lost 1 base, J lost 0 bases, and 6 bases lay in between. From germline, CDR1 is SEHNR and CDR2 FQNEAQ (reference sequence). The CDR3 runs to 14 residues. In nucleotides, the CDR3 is TGTGCCAGCAGCTTAGGGACAGCTAACTATGGCTACACCTTC. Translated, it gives CASSLGTANYGYTF. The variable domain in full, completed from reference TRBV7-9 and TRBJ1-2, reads DTGVSQNPRHKITKRGQNVTFRCDPISEHNRLYWYRQTLGQGPEFLTYFQNEAQLEKSRLLSDRFSAERPKGSFSTLEIQRTEQGDSAMYLCASSLGTANYGYTFGSGTRLTVV.

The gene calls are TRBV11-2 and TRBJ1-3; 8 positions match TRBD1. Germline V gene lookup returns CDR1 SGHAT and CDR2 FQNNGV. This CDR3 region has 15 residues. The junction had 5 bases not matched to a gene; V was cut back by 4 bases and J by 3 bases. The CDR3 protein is CASSWGGTGGNTIYF. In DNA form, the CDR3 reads TGTGCCAGCAGCTGGGGCGGGACAGGTGGAAACACCATATATTTT.